Shown below are 15 T cell receptor beta chains from a single sample sequenced in a study of response to subunit inactivated influenza vaccine. TCRdb recomputed calls from the RT-PCR reads with MiXCR, one row per CDR3 protein. The sample holds around 490,000 distinct CDR3 sequences, around 8% seen once. The sequenced sample was PBMCs from blood, obtained less than 30 months after vaccination. The receptors were sampled from a man aged 45-69 years who received an inactivated influenza vaccine.

This chain links TRBV4-3 with TRBJ2-1; TRBD1 is a possible D gene (5 bases). This CDR3 has 13 residues. V gave up 2 bases and J gave up 9 bases, with 11 bases separating them. CDR1 and CDR2 from the germline V gene are LGHNA and YSLEER. The CDR3 loop is CASSQQQGGEQFF. DNA for the CDR3: TGCGCCAGCAGCCAACAGCAGGGTGGTGAGCAGTTCTTC.

This clonotype has a count of ten or more. The V call is TRBV29-1, the J call TRBJ1-2; D unclear. The CDR3 has 11 amino acids. The V end lost 7 bases, the J end lost 6 bases, and 12 bases lay between the germline ends. Germline lookup yields CDR1 SQVTM and CDR2 ANQGSEA. The CDR3 spells CSAGPGDGYTF. The CDR3 DNA sequence: TGCAGCGCCGGTCCCGGCGATGGCTACACCTTC.

This clonotype was picked up many times. The chain employs TRBV3-1 and TRBJ2-1; D gene ambiguous. Germline CDR1 and CDR2: LGHDT and YNNKEL (reference sequence). V lost 4 bases, J lost 6 bases, and 19 bases lay in between. The CDR3 is 16 residues long. The CDR3 reads CASSRVVSVSGNEQFF. The CDR3 DNA sequence: TGTGCCAGCAGCCGGGTGGTGAGTGTCAGTGGCAATGAGCAGTTCTTC.

The rearrangement joins TRBV29-1 to TRBJ2-3; D might be TRBD2 (6 bases). Deletions cut 6 bases from V and 0 bases from J, with 16 bases between. The germline V gene has CDR1 SQVTM and CDR2 ANQGSEA. The CDR3 spans 15 residues. This chain's CDR3 is CSVGGGGLSTDTQYF. CDR3 in DNA: TGCAGCGTCGGGGGTGGAGGCCTGAGCACAGATACGCAGTATTTT.

This clonotype was counted between two and nine times. V and J are TRBV2 and TRBJ1-4, with D uncertain. Per the germline V gene, CDR1 is SNHLY and CDR2 is FYNNEI. Trimming removed 3 bases at V and 5 bases at J, with 10 bases between. The CDR3 consists of 14 residues. CDR3 nucleotide sequence: TGTGCCAGCAGTGAGAGGGCCTTGAATGAAAAACTGTTTTTT. It is translated as CASSERALNEKLFF. The variable domain in full, with the rest retrieved from reference TRBV2 and TRBJ1-4, is EPEVTQTPSHQVTQMGQEVILRCVPISNHLYFYWYRQILGQKVEFLVSFYNNEISEKSEIFDDQFSVERPDGSNFTLKIRSTKLEDSAMYFCASSERALNEKLFFGSGTQLSVL.

This clonotype appeared many times. The CDR3 loop is CASSLSRGYSNQPQHF. CDR3 DNA: TGTGCCAGCAGCTTAAGCAGGGGCTATAGCAATCAGCCCCAGCATTTT. The rearrangement uses TRBV7-8 and TRBJ1-5; TRBD1 might be the D (6 bases). CDR1 is SGHVS, CDR2 FQNEAQ, per germline. Trimming cost V 2 bases and J 0 bases, with 11 bases left between them. The CDR3 runs to 16 residues.

The sample holds a few counts of this clonotype. V is TRBV6-5 and J is TRBJ1-1; unclear D gene. V dropped 2 bases and J dropped 1 base, with 8 bases sitting between them. The CDR3 sequence is 14 residues long. Germline CDR1 is MNHEY and CDR2 is SVGAGI. CDR3 residues: CASSYAGRNTEAFF. DNA for the CDR3: TGTGCCAGCAGTTACGCGGGGAGGAACACTGAAGCTTTCTTT.

The chain joins TRBV9 to TRBJ1-4; a weak D match, TRBD1 (5 bases). The germline gives CDR1 SGDLS, CDR2 YYNGEE. The V end was cut by 0 bases, the J end by 3 bases, with 12 bases between. The CDR3 has 16 residues. The CDR3 DNA sequence: TGTGCCAGCAGCGTAGAAGCTACAGGAGCTAATGAAAAACTGTTTTTT. It translates to CASSVEATGANEKLFF. Based on the CDR3 plus reference TRBV9 and TRBJ1-4, the full variable domain is DSGVTQTPKHLITATGQRVTLRCSPRSGDLSVYWYQQSLDQGLQFLIQYYNGEERAKGNILERFSAQQFPDLHSELNLSSLELGDSALYFCASSVEATGANEKLFFGSGTQLSVL.

This clonotype has a handful of counts. This chain joins TRBV5-5 and TRBJ1-4; D uncertain. The V gene lost 3 bases and the J gene lost 4 bases, with 7 bases spanning the gap. CDR1 and CDR2 (germline): SGHKS, YYEKEE (reference sequence). This CDR3 region has 13 residues. The CDR3 coding sequence is TGTGCCAGCAGCTCTTACAGTAATGAAAAACTGTTTTTT. This sequence encodes CASSSYSNEKLFF.

This clonotype was detected a few times. V is TRBV12-3 or TRBV12-4 and J is TRBJ1-1; D perhaps matches TRBD1 (6 bases). The CDR3 extends over 14 amino acids. Trimming removed 6 bases from V and 0 bases from J, with 11 bases in between. This CDR3 reads CASRSTGLNTEAFF. CDR3 DNA: TGTGCCAGCAGATCGACAGGTCTGAACACTGAAGCTTTCTTT.

This clonotype came up many times. This sequence joins TRBV6-1 and TRBJ2-7; maybe TRBD1 (5 bases). This CDR3 comprises 13 residues. CDR1 is MNHNS, CDR2 SASEGT, per germline. Deletions cut 3 bases from V and 0 bases from J, with 6 bases between. CDR3 protein: CASSDRDSYEQYF. The CDR3 region has the DNA TGTGCCAGCAGTGACAGGGACTCCTACGAGCAGTACTTC.

At least ten counts were recorded for this clonotype. The J gene is TRBJ2-7, the V gene TRBV20-1; TRBD2 might be the D (6 bases). This CDR3 is 13 amino acids long. V lost 0 bases, J lost 3 bases, and 9 bases lay in between. CDR1 is DFQATT, CDR2 SNEGSKA, per germline (reference sequence). CDR3 coding DNA: TGCAGTGCTAGAGACCCGACTAGCTACGAGCAGTACTTC. The encoded protein is CSARDPTSYEQYF.

This clonotype was recorded a few times. The chain carries TRBV12-3 or TRBV12-4 and TRBJ1-1; D not resolved. V was shortened by 5 bases and J by 7 bases, with 11 bases between the two germline ends. The CDR3 sequence is 12 residues long. CDR3 DNA: TGTGCCAGCAGTCAACCGGGCCTTGAAGCTTTCTTT. Encoded protein: CASSQPGLEAFF.

The table lists this clonotype with a few counts. The chain carries TRBV7-2 and TRBJ1-3, with D possibly matching TRBD1 (5 bases). CDR3 length: 15 residues. Per germline, CDR1 SGHTA and CDR2 FQGNSA. Trimming pared 5 bases from V and 1 base from J, leaving 12 bases between. Here the CDR3 DNA reads TGTGCCAGCAGCCGCGGTGGGACTTCTGGAAACACCATATATTTT. It translates to CASSRGGTSGNTIYF. Looking up the rest from reference TRBV7-2 and TRBJ1-3 gives the full variable domain: GAGVSQSPSNKVTEKGKDVELRCDPISGHTALYWYRQSLGQGLEFLIYFQGNSAPDKSGLPSDRFSAERTGGSVSTLTIQRTQQEDSAVYLCASSRGGTSGNTIYFGEGSWLTVV.

In this sample, this clonotype turned up many times. The chain links TRBV2 to TRBJ1-4; D call uncertain. Germline CDR1 reads SNHLY; CDR2 reads FYNNEI. This CDR3 has 11 amino acids. The germline V and J ends were trimmed by 3 bases and 12 bases, with 8 bases remaining between them. The CDR3 nucleotides are TGTGCCAGCAGTGACCGAGGACAACTGTTTTTT. Translating it yields CASSDRGQLFF.